This T cell receptor beta chain was profiled in a study of cytomegalovirus exposure and HLA in healthy donors. Study conclusions and caveats: Certain sequence variants were highly shared and formed a cluster, and this cluster was likely a sequencing artifact.

This clone came up a few times. Its antigen is not identified. The PCR used 60 Vbeta and 13 Jbeta primers. The table came from immunoSEQ multiplex PCR; TCRdb's copy has only in-frame clones and leaves some out. Among some 200,000 clones, roughly 80% were seen once, and the ten largest hold less than 3.5%. Trimming stripped 0 bases from V and 8 bases from J, with 8 bases between. Looked up from germline, CDR1 is ENHRY and CDR2 is SYGVKD. The CDR3 is 13 residues long. Despite likely unrecorded immune exposures, the donors were nominally healthy at the time of sampling. The receptor comes from a woman between 25 and 40 years old in good health and CMV-seronegative. The sequenced sample consisted of PBMCs. The chain couples TRBV10-3 to TRBJ1-3; D may be TRBD1 (5 bases). CDR3 sequence: CAISESPGDTIYF. The CDR3 DNA follows: TGTGCCATCAGTGAGTCGCCGGGGGACACCATATATTTT.